This T cell receptor beta chain appears in the sequencing data of a study of cytomegalovirus exposure and HLA in healthy donors. Primers for the PCR totalled 60 Vbeta and 13 Jbeta. Sequencing was performed with immunoSEQ multiplex PCR; in TCRdb, only in-frame clones are kept and a portion is missing. This table has roughly 120,000 clones, less than 85% appearing once. The V gene lost 2 bases and the J gene lost 2 bases, with 14 bases spanning the gap. Per the germline V gene, CDR1 is SGDLS and CDR2 is YYNGEE. The CDR3 is 15 amino acids. Study conclusions and caveats: Several V segments, TRBV6-2 and TRBV6-3 among them, could not be told apart and were dropped. High sensitivity and specificity were reportedly achieved when the classifier diagnosed cytomegalovirus status. There were several of the most significant clusters that appeared linked to common viral pathogens in a later analysis. It has been reported that TCR beta sequences accurately predicted the HLA-A and HLA-B alleles of most subjects.

Comments on this clone: What it recognizes is unknown.

The chain is built from TRBV9 and TRBJ2-7; D unclear. Input material: PBMCs. The clonotype comes from a woman in her forties in good health and CMV-seronegative. CDR3 nucleotides: TGTGCCAGCAGCGTCGACCCGCAGGCGACCTACGAGCAGTACTTC. It codes for CASSVDPQATYEQYF.